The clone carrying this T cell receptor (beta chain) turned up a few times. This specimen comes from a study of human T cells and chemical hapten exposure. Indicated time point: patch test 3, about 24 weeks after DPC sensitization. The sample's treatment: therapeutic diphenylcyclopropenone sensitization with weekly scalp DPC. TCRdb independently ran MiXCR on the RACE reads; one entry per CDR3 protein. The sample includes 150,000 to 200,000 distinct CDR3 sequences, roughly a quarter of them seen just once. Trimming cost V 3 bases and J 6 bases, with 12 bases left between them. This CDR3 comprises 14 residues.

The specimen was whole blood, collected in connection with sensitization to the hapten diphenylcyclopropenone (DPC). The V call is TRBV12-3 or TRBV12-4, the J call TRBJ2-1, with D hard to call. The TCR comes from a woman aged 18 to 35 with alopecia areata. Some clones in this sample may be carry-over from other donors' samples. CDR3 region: CASSFGQVGNEQFF. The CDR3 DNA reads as TGTGCCAGCAGTTTTGGGCAGGTTGGCAATGAGCAGTTCTTC.